The entry below describes one T cell receptor (beta chain). An end of the junction differs from the germline gene, which may be a read error. Assay: immunoSEQ multiplex PCR; the TCRdb copy retains only in-frame clones and omits some. Altogether around 90,000 clones are present, about 79% being singletons, with the ten largest covering under 7%. This sample was taken from a study of glioma-infiltrating T cells after dendritic cell vaccination. The CDR3 has 14 residues. From germline, CDR1 is SGHAT and CDR2 FQNNGV. The chain employs TRBV11-2 and TRBJ2-6; no definite D call. The input for sequencing was blood, taken before dendritic cell vaccination. The sequence was obtained from a human donor with glioblastoma. CDR3 in amino acids: CASRLGHGANVLTF. CDR3 nucleotides: TGTGCCAGCAGGTTAGGGCATGGGGCCAACGTCCTGACTTTC.